This T cell receptor beta chain stems from a study of cytomegalovirus exposure and HLA in healthy donors. Study-wide results and limits: V- and J-gene trimming in TCR beta was tied to a missense DCLRE1C variant by an analysis performed later. Most likely, a cluster of highly shared sequence variants arose as a sequencing artifact. Most TCR sequences were uncommon, yet certain public TCRs appeared in many donors.

The CDR3 length is 15 residues. CDR1 is GTSNPN and CDR2 is SVGIG in the germline V gene (reference sequence). Note on this clone: Its target is not known. One junction end disagrees with the germline gene, perhaps due to a read error. At the DNA level, this CDR3 is encoded by other sequences in the same sample as well.

In the PCR, 60 Vbeta and 13 Jbeta primers were used. As originally analysed: An analysis that came later counted roughly 80 million unique TCR beta chains, around 12 million shared. Clones were sequenced by immunoSEQ multiplex PCR, and TCRdb holds only the in-frame ones, with some missing. That table supplies the V and J calls and clone size; D and trimming were determined from the DNA. The sample has about 150,000 clones; about four fifths are singletons. Sequenced material: PBMCs. V gene TRBV30 combines with J gene TRBJ2-6; 11 nucleotides align to TRBD1. The sequence derives from a man aged 18 to 30 in good health and CMV-seronegative. The CDR3 here is CAWGQGASGANGLTF. The CDR3 DNA follows: TGTGCCTGGGGACAGGGGGCCTCTGGGGCCAACGGCCTGACTTTC.